This passage covers 23 T cell receptor beta chains from one sample sequenced in a study of T cells in Graves' hyperthyroidism and ophthalmopathy. RNA transcripts gave rise to amplified TCR beta CDR3 regions. A first-round RT-PCR of the TCR CDR3 used the HTBI primer set. TCRdb re-called the multiplex PCR reads through MiXCR, storing one row per CDR3 protein. Of hundreds of thousands of distinct CDR3 sequences in the sample, roughly 13% were seen once. Source material: blood. These receptors all stem from a woman in her late teens or twenties with Graves' hyperthyroidism.

This clonotype occurred many times. The chain combines TRBV2 with TRBJ2-1; tentatively, D is TRBD1 (5 bases). V lost 8 bases and J lost 4, with 9 bases in between. This CDR3 is 12 amino acids long. CDR1 is SNHLY and CDR2 is FYNNEI in the germline V gene. Here the CDR3 DNA reads TGTGCCAGCGCAGGGTGGTACAATGAGCAGTTCTTC. Protein: CASAGWYNEQFF.

This clonotype was observed a handful of times. The rearrangement uses TRBV2 and TRBJ2-5; TRBD2 agrees at 10 bases. The junction had 16 bases not matched to a gene; V was cut back by 4 bases and J by 5 bases. From germline, CDR1 is SNHLY and CDR2 FYNNEI. The CDR3 spans 18 residues. Here the CDR3 reads CASSALGSGGAGLETQYF. In DNA form, the CDR3 reads TGTGCCAGCAGTGCACTCGGGAGCGGGGGGGCCGGGTTGGAGACCCAGTACTTC.

This rearrangement joins TRBV27 to TRBJ2-3; tentatively, D is TRBD1 or TRBD2 (5 bases each). Germline CDR1 MNHEY, CDR2 SMNVEV (reference sequence). The CDR3 consists of 17 residues. V gave up 4 bases and J gave up 0 bases, with 17 bases separating them. The CDR3 region has the DNA TGTGCCAGCAGTTATACGGGACGCCCTTCTAGCACAGATACGCAGTATTTT. Protein product: CASSYTGRPSSTDTQYF.

This clonotype was seen many times. V gene TRBV6-1 combines with J gene TRBJ2-5, with D unclear. The germline V and J ends were trimmed by 6 bases and 6 bases, with 14 bases remaining between them. This CDR3 contains 13 residues. The germline V gene has CDR1 MNHNS and CDR2 SASEGT. CDR3 sequence reads: CASSDHPRQTQYF. The CDR3 region has the DNA TGTGCCAGCAGCGACCATCCCCGACAGACCCAGTACTTC.

Only a few counts were recorded for this clonotype. Relative to the germline gene, one junction end is altered; a read error may explain this. The chain links TRBV28 to TRBJ2-5; D not resolved. This CDR3 is built from 9 residues. Germline V lookup: CDR1 MDHEN, CDR2 SYDVKM. This CDR3 reads CASGRFPVF. The CDR3, as DNA: TGTGCCAGCGGCAGGTTCCCAGTCTTC.

As regards this clonotype: A much larger clone lies one base from this, so it may be a read error. The rearrangement links TRBV30 to TRBJ2-7; TRBD1 might be the D (5 bases). Germline V lookup: CDR1 GTSNPN, CDR2 SVGIG (reference sequence). Trimming took off 0 bases at V and 5 bases at J, with 11 bases between the two ends. This CDR3 spans 13 amino acids. CDR3 residues: CAWSVNGADEQYF. CDR3 bases: TGTGCCTGGAGTGTCAATGGGGCTGACGAGCAGTACTTC.

The chain has TRBV7-3 and TRBJ2-2, with 8 bases identical to TRBD1. The CDR3 loop spans 16 amino acids. The germline gives CDR1 SGHTA, CDR2 FQGTGA. After removal of 5 bases from V and 2 bases from J, the junction contained 7 bases not matched to a gene. DNA for the CDR3: TGTGCCAGCAGCACCCAGCAGGGGGCTAACACCGGGGAGCTGTTTTTT. Translated, it gives CASSTQQGANTGELFF.

The chain combines TRBV9 with TRBJ2-3, with D uncertain. This CDR3 region has 13 residues. Germline V gene lookup returns CDR1 SGDLS and CDR2 YYNGEE. Trimming took 0 bases from V and 4 from J, leaving 6 bases between them. This CDR3 is CASSVESPDTQYF. The CDR3 coding sequence is TGTGCCAGCAGCGTAGAATCCCCAGATACGCAGTATTTT.

This clonotype was counted at least ten times. This chain connects TRBV6-4 to TRBJ2-1, with 9 bases aligning to TRBD1. CDR3 length equals 14 residues. The germline V gene has CDR1 MRHNA and CDR2 SNTAGT. V dropped 4 bases and J dropped 7; count of bases not matched to a gene: 5. CDR3 region: CASSGTGERNEQFF. The CDR3 DNA is TGTGCCAGCAGTGGGACAGGGGAAAGGAATGAGCAGTTCTTC.

This clonotype was observed many times. The V gene is TRBV7-2, the J gene TRBJ2-7, with D maybe TRBD1 (7 bases). V lost 3 bases and J 1 base, leaving 10 bases between the germline ends. Germline lookup yields CDR1 SGHTA and CDR2 FQGNSA. There are 14 residues in the CDR3. CDR3 region: CASSLAGQSYEQYF. The CDR3 DNA sequence: TGTGCCAGCAGCTTGGCGGGACAGTCCTACGAGCAGTACTTC.

This clonotype has just a few counts. A much larger clone differs by one base, so this may be a read error. This chain links TRBV15 with TRBJ1-5; no reliable D call. This CDR3 has 16 residues. The germline CDR1 and CDR2 sequences are LNHNV and YYDKDF (reference sequence). Here the CDR3 DNA reads TGTACCACCAGCAGAGATCGGCCAGGCTTGAATCAGCCCCAGCATTTT. This translates into CTTSRDRPGLNQPQHF.

In this sample, this clonotype turned up many times. The rearrangement links TRBV28 to TRBJ1-1; D unresolved. This CDR3 spans 12 amino acids. Between the trimmed V and J ends, which lost 2 bases and 6 bases, there was a span of 7 bases. Germline lookup yields CDR1 MDHEN and CDR2 SYDVKM. The DNA for the CDR3 is TGTGCCAGCAGTTTAAGGACGTCTGAAGCTTTCTTT. This codes for CASSLRTSEAFF.

This clonotype was picked up many times. The rearrangement links TRBV15 to TRBJ2-1; D tentatively fits TRBD1 or TRBD2 (5 bases each). Germline values: CDR1 LNHNV, CDR2 YYDKDF (reference sequence). Deletions cut 5 bases from V and 8 bases from J, with 13 bases between. The CDR3 has 13 amino acids. The CDR3 DNA reads as TGTGCCACCAGCCTCGGGACGGGCGATGAGCAGTTCTTC. It codes for CATSLGTGDEQFF.

This clonotype was picked up many times. This chain joins TRBV3-1 and TRBJ2-1; no clear D. CDR1 LGHDT and CDR2 YNNKEL come from the germline V gene (reference sequence). V shed 4 bases and J shed 8 bases, with 15 bases lying between them. This CDR3 is 14 amino acids long. The CDR3 region is CASSPRLDRHEQFF. DNA of the CDR3: TGTGCCAGCAGCCCTAGACTGGACCGGCATGAGCAGTTCTTC.

The chain combines TRBV12-3 or TRBV12-4 with TRBJ2-2; TRBD1 is a possible D gene (6 bases). With 4 bases removed from V and 1 base from J, the gap between germline ends came to 10 bases. The CDR3 is 15 amino acids. The CDR3 reads CASSSGQLNTGELFF. The CDR3 nucleotides read TGTGCCAGCAGTTCCGGACAGTTGAACACCGGGGAGCTGTTTTTT.

The V call is TRBV3-1, the J call TRBJ2-1; TRBD2 agrees at 11 bases. The V segment lost 4 bases and the J segment 7 bases; nucleotides outside the gene matches: 12. The CDR3 has 17 amino acids. Per germline, CDR1 LGHDT and CDR2 YNNKEL (reference sequence). CDR3 loop: CASSRDLTSGRRNEQFF. CDR3 nucleotide sequence: TGTGCCAGCAGCCGAGACCTCACTAGCGGGAGAAGGAATGAGCAGTTCTTC.

J is TRBJ1-1 and V is TRBV13; 8 positions agree with TRBD1. The germline V gene encodes CDR1 PRHDT and CDR2 FYEKMQ (reference sequence). This CDR3 has 14 residues. V shed 2 bases and J 12 bases; nucleotides not matched to a gene: 11. The CDR3 DNA sequence: TGTGCCAGCAGCTTAAAGGGCTTCGACAGGGGATCTTTCTTT. Protein product: CASSLKGFDRGSFF.

The table lists this clonotype with a few counts. The rearrangement links TRBV19 to TRBJ1-1; D might be TRBD1 (6 bases). The CDR3 is made up of 14 amino acids. Per germline, CDR1 LNHDA and CDR2 SQIVND (reference sequence). V dropped 10 bases and J dropped 2 bases, with 17 bases sitting between them. The CDR3 nucleotides read TGTGCCACCCTTGACGGGACATCTAACACTGAAGCTTTCTTT. Translated: CATLDGTSNTEAFF.

This clonotype was found many times. V is TRBV5-1 and J is TRBJ1-4; 8 nucleotides align to TRBD1. CDR3 length equals 15 residues. Germline loops: CDR1 SGHRS, CDR2 YFSETQ. With V trimmed by 0 bases and J by 5 bases, 3 bases remained unmatched. DNA for the CDR3: TGCGCCAGCAGCTTGGCCCGGGACAGGAATGAAAAACTGTTTTTT. Its protein is CASSLARDRNEKLFF.

The chain employs TRBV28 and TRBJ1-6; D may be TRBD1 (5 bases). The CDR3 covers 15 residues. Germline loops: CDR1 MDHEN, CDR2 SYDVKM. With 4 bases removed from V and 5 bases from J, the gap between germline ends came to 12 bases. CDR3 residues: CASSSHGGDNSPLHF. The CDR3 nucleotides read TGTGCCAGCAGTTCCCACGGGGGGGATAATTCACCCCTCCACTTT. Full variable domain (outside the CDR3, taken from reference TRBV28 and TRBJ1-6): DVKVTQSSRYLVKRTGEKVFLECVQDMDHENMFWYRQDPGLGLRLIYFSYDVKMKEKGDIPEGYSVSREKKERFSLILESASTNQTSMYLCASSSHGGDNSPLHFGNGTRLTVT.

This clonotype was seen ten or more times. V gene TRBV20-1 combines with J gene TRBJ1-3, with D unclear. Germline V gene data show CDR1 as DFQATT and CDR2 as SNEGSKA (reference sequence). CDR3 length: 12 amino acids. Trimming left V 6 bases short and J 3 bases short, with 9 bases between. The CDR3 nucleotides are TGCAGTGCCCGGGATAATGGAAACACCATATATTTT. Translated, it gives CSARDNGNTIYF.

This clonotype was counted ten times or more. J is TRBJ2-1 and V is TRBV27; TRBD2 might be the D (5 bases). With 5 bases removed from V and 0 bases from J, the gap between germline ends came to 17 bases. This CDR3 comprises 17 residues. CDR1 is MNHEY and CDR2 is SMNVEV in the germline V gene (reference sequence). The CDR3 protein is CASSAPGVTASYNEQFF. CDR3 coding DNA: TGTGCCAGCAGTGCCCCCGGGGTCACTGCCTCCTACAATGAGCAGTTCTTC.

This clonotype was recorded a few times. This chain uses TRBV27 with TRBJ1-5, with a tentative D call TRBD1 (5 bases). The CDR3 extends over 15 amino acids. V gave up 3 bases and J gave up 0 bases, with 9 bases separating them. Germline V gene lookup returns CDR1 MNHEY and CDR2 SMNVEV (reference sequence). The CDR3: CASSFGGYSNQPQHF. The CDR3 DNA reads as TGTGCCAGCAGTTTCGGGGGTTATAGCAATCAGCCCCAGCATTTT.